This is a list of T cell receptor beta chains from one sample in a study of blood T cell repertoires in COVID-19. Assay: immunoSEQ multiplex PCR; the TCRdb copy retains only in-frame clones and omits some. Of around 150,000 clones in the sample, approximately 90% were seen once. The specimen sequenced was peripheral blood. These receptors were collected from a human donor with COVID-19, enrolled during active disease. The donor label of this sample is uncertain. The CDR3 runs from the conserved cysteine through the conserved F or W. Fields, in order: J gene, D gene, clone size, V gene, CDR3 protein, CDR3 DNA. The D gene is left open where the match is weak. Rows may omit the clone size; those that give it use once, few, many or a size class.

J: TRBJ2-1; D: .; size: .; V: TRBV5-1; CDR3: CASSLSLGAVYNEQFF; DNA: TGCGCCAGCAGCTTGAGCTTGGGGGCGGTCTACAATGAGCAGTTCTTC
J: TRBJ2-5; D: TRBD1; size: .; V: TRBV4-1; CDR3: CASSQWGTGTRTQYF; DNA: TGCGCCAGCAGCCAGTGGGGGACAGGGACGCGGACCCAGTACTTC
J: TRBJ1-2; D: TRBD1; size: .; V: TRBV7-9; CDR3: CASSSTGGDGYTF; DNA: TGTGCCAGCAGCTCGACAGGGGGGGATGGCTACACCTTC
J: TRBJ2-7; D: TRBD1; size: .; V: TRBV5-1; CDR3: CASAPGQGAYEQYF; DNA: TGCGCCAGCGCGCCGGGACAGGGGGCGTACGAGCAGTACTTC
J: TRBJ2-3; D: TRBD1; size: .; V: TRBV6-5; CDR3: CASSYLDRADTQYF; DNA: TGTGCCAGCAGTTACCTCGACAGGGCAGATACGCAGTATTTT
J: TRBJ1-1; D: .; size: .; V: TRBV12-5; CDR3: CASGPDSYEAFF; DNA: TGTGCTAGTGGTCCGGACAGTTATGAAGCTTTCTTT
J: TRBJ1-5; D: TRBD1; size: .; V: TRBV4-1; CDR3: CASSQSGTGATNQPQHF; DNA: TGCGCCAGCAGCCAAAGCGGGACAGGGGCGACTAATCAGCCCCAGCATTTT
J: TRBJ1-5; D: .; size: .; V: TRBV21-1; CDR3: CAVHRGHGNQPQHF; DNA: TGTGCCGTACACAGGGGGCACGGCAATCAGCCCCAGCATTTT
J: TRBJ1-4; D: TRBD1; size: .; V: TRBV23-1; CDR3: CASSWQGVGKLFF; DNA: TGCGCCAGCAGTTGGCAGGGGGTCGGAAAACTGTTTTTT
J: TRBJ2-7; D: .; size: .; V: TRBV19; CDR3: CARDGNRPFFYEQYF; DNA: TGTGCCAGGGATGGGAACAGGCCCTTTTTTTACGAGCAGTACTTC
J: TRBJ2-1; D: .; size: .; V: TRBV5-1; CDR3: CASSPRAGNDEQFF; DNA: TGCGCCAGCAGCCCCCGGGCAGGGAACGATGAGCAGTTCTTC
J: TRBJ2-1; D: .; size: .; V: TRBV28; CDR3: CASRKRGSSYNEQFF; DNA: TGTGCCAGCAGAAAACGGGGGAGCTCCTACAATGAGCAGTTCTTC
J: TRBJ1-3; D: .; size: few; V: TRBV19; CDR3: CASRVTNSGNTIYF; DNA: TGTGCCAGTAGGGTCACAAACTCTGGAAACACCATATATTTT
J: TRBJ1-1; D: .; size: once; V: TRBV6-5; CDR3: CASSSLSNQMNTEAFF; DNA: TGTGCCAGCAGTTCCCTTTCAAATCAGATGAACACTGAAGCTTTCTTT
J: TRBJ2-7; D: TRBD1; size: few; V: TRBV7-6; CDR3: CASSPGTALFYEQYF; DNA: TGTGCCAGCAGCCCTGGGACAGCCTTATTCTACGAGCAGTACTTC
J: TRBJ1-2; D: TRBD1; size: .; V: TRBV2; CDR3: CASRRQGALNYGYTF; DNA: TGTGCCAGCAGGCGACAGGGGGCCCTAAACTATGGCTACACCTTC
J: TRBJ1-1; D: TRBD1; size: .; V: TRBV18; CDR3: CASSPGTGLPGNTEAFF; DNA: TGTGCCAGCTCACCAGGGACAGGGTTACCCGGGAACACTGAAGCTTTCTTT
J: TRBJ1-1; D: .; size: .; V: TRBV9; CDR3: CASSAGGELNTEAFF; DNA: TGTGCCAGCAGCGCTGGGGGCGAGTTGAACACTGAAGCTTTCTTT
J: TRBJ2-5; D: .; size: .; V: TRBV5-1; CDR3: CASSLGANQETQYF; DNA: TGCGCCAGCAGCTTGGGGGCCAACCAAGAGACCCAGTACTTC
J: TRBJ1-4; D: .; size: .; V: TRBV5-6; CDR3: CASSYLGAGNEKLFF; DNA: TGTGCCAGCAGCTATCTGGGGGCCGGTAATGAAAAACTGTTTTTT
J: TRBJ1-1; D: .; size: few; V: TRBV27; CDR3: CASSLLWESEAFF; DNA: TGTGCCAGCAGTTTACTGTGGGAGAGTGAAGCTTTCTTT
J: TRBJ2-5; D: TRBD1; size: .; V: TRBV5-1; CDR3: CASSLEGGRRETQYF; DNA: TGCGCCAGCAGCTTGGAAGGGGGCAGGAGAGAGACCCAGTACTTC
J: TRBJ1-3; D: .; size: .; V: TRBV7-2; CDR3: CASSLVGGSSGNTIYF; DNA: TGTGCCAGCAGCTTAGTTGGGGGGAGCTCTGGAAACACCATATATTTT
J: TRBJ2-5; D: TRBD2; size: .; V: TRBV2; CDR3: CASSKYPAGEGETQYF; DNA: TGTGCCAGCAGTAAATACCCGGCGGGAGAGGGAGAGACCCAGTACTTC
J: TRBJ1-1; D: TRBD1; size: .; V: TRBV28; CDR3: CASSPGTGSNTEAFF; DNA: TGTGCCAGCAGTCCGGGGACAGGGTCGAACACTGAAGCTTTCTTT
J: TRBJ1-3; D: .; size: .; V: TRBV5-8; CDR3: CASSLYEARSGNTIYF; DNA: TGTGCCAGCAGCTTGTACGAAGCGCGCTCTGGAAACACCATATATTTT
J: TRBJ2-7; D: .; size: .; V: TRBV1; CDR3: CTSSLRAGSSYEQYF; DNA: TGCACCAGCAGCCTTAGGGCGGGGAGCTCCTACGAGCAGTACTTC
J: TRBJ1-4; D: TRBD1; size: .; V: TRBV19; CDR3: CASGRTTGEEKLFF; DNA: TGTGCCAGTGGTAGAACGACAGGGGAAGAAAAACTGTTTTTT
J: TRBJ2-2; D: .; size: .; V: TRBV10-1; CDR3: CASSVEVNTGELFF; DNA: TGCGCCAGCAGTGTCGAGGTGAACACCGGGGAGCTGTTTTTT
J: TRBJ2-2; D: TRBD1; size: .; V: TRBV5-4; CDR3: CASSSLGQGFEVAGELFF; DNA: TGTGCCAGCAGCTCTTTGGGACAGGGCTTCGAGGTCGCCGGGGAGCTGTTTTTT
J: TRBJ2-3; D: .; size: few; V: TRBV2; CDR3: CASSVEGDTQYF; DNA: TGTGCCAGCAGTGTGGAGGGAGATACGCAGTATTTT
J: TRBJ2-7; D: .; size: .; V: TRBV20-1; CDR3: CSASGRGLGREQYF; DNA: TGCAGTGCTAGTGGACGGGGGTTGGGGCGCGAGCAGTACTTC
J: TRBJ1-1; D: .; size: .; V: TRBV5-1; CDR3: CASNKDSSGTEAFF; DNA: TGCGCCAGCAACAAAGACAGTTCCGGCACTGAAGCTTTCTTT
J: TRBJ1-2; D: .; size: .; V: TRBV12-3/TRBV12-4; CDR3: CASSLQVNYGYTF; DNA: TGTGCCAGCAGTTTACAGGTTAACTATGGCTACACCTTC
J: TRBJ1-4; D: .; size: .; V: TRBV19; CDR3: CASSPSGVEKLFF; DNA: TGTGCCAGTAGTCCGTCAGGGGTAGAAAAACTGTTTTTT
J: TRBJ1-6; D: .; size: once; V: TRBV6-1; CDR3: CASSETQGWSSPLHF; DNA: TGTGCCAGCAGTGAAACTCAGGGTTGGAGTTCACCCCTCCACTTT
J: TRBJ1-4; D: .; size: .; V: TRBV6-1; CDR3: CASSEFLAEQKLFF; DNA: TGTGCCAGCAGTGAATTCTTGGCGGAGCAGAAACTGTTTTTT
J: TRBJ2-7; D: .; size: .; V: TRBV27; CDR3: CASSPYGMRSSYEQYF; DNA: TGTGCCAGCAGCCCCTACGGCATGAGGAGCTCCTACGAGCAGTACTTC
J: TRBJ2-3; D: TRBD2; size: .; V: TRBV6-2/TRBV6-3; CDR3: CASSSDRKRGGPDTQYF; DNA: TGTGCCAGCAGTTCGGACCGCAAGCGGGGGGGCCCAGATACGCAGTATTTT
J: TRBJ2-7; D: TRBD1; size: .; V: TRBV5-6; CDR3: CASSVPGQGTREQYF; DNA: TGTGCCAGCAGCGTACCGGGACAGGGTACCCGCGAGCAGTACTTC
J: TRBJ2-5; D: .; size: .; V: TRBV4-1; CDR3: CASSQVPTSRSGQETQYF; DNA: TGCGCCAGCAGCCAAGTCCCTACCAGTCGTAGCGGCCAAGAGACCCAGTACTTC
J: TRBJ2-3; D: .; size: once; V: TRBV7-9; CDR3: CASSLELLGGGDTQYF; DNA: TGTGCCAGCAGCTTAGAGTTACTAGGCGGTGGGGATACGCAGTATTTT
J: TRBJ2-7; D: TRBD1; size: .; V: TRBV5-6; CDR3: CASSPTGALSYEQYF; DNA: TGTGCCAGCAGCCCGACAGGGGCCCTCTCCTACGAGCAGTACTTC
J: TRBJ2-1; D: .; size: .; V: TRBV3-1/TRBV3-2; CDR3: CASTPSMQGLVYEQFF; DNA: TGTGCCAGCACCCCCTCGATGCAGGGGCTGGTATATGAGCAGTTCTTC
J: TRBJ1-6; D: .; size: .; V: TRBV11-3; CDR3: CASGLHYVRDNIDSPLHF; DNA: TGTGCCAGCGGATTACACTATGTCCGGGACAACATCGATTCACCCCTCCACTTT
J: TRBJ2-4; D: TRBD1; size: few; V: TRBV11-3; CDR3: CASSLGGTGAKNIQYF; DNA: TGTGCCAGCAGCTTAGGGGGGACAGGGGCGAAAAACATTCAGTACTTC
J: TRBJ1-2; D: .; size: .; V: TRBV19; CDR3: CASSSVTGSGYTF; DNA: TGTGCCAGTAGTTCTGTGACAGGTTCTGGCTACACCTTC
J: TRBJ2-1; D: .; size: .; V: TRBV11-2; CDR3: CASSLGQSGYNEQFF; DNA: TGTGCCAGCAGCTTAGGACAGTCCGGCTACAATGAGCAGTTCTTC
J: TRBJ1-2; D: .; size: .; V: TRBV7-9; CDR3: CASSSQSGVGYTF; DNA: TGTGCCAGCAGCTCCCAGTCGGGGGTTGGCTACACCTTC
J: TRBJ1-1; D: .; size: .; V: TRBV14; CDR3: CASSRSGQGLTEAFF; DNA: TGTGCCAGCAGCCGTTCAGGGCAGGGACTGACTGAAGCTTTCTTT
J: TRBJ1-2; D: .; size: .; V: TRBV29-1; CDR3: CSVRGGFDYGYTF; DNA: TGCAGCGTCCGTGGGGGGTTTGACTATGGCTACACCTTC
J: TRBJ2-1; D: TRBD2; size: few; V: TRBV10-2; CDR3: CASSEYGTSGNEQFF; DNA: TGCGCCAGCAGTGAGTACGGGACTAGCGGAAATGAGCAGTTCTTC
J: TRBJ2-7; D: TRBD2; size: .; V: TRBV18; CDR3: CASSPPLAGTPQEQYF; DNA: TGTGCCAGCTCACCACCCCTAGCGGGGACCCCTCAAGAGCAGTACTTC
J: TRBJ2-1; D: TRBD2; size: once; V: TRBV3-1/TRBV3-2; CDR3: CASSPRAAGGENEQFF; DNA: TGTGCCAGCAGCCCTCGAGCAGCGGGGGGTGAGAATGAGCAGTTCTTC
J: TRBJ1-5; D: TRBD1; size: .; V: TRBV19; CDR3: CASSISARSLGTGNKPWQPQHF; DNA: TGTGCCAGTAGTATATCCGCCAGATCCCTGGGGACAGGCAATAAACCCTGGCAGCCCCAGCATTTT
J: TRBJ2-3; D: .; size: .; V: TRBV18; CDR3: CASSPMGSSDTQYF; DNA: TGTGCCAGCTCACCAATGGGGAGCTCAGATACGCAGTATTTT